This T cell receptor beta chain was sequenced in a study of T cells after yellow fever vaccination. This clonotype has a count of ten or more. Each CDR3 protein is one row after TCRdb ran MiXCR on the 5' RACE reads. Of about 170,000 distinct CDR3 sequences in the sample, 5.5% to 7.5% were seen once. The clonotype originates from a man aged 18 to 30 who received the YFV17D yellow fever vaccine. The starting material was CD4+ T cells sorted from PBMCs, obtained on the day of the first yellow fever vaccination.

The CDR3 coding sequence is TGCGCCAGCAGCTCTCAGGGGTTAGGGAATGAGCAGTTCTTC. Residues: CASSSQGLGNEQFF. The chain carries TRBV5-1 and TRBJ2-1; D perhaps matches TRBD1 (6 bases). In germline, CDR1 is SGHRS, CDR2 YFSETQ. Trimming removed 3 bases at V and 7 bases at J, with 14 bases between. The CDR3 length is 14 residues.